The entry below describes one T cell receptor beta chain. Its antigen is currently unknown. The data were taken from a study of T-cell memory formation after mild COVID-19. Study conclusions and caveats: Memory cells collected pre-infection included some clones that later responded, suggesting cross-reactive memory joined. Balance between CD4 and CD8 was seen in clones contracting day 15 to 85, and a CD4+ lean was seen in later expanders.

MiXCR, run by TCRdb on the 5' RACE reads, gives a single entry per CDR3 protein. The sample yields fewer than 700,000 distinct CDR3 sequences, roughly 22% seen once. This CDR3 has 14 amino acids. V was pared by 1 base and J by 2 bases, with 10 bases between. The germline CDR1 and CDR2 sequences are SQVTM and ANQGSEA. This TCR was sampled from an adult woman who had mild COVID-19 (a few samples of this study predate the infection). Cell type and time point are not known. Sequencing was done on a sample of PBMCs or a T cell subset sorted from them (not recorded which). J is TRBJ2-3 and V is TRBV29-1; D may correspond to TRBD1 or TRBD2 (5 bases each). The CDR3 loop reads CSVEGVGDTDTQYF. CDR3 coding DNA: TGCAGCGTTGAAGGGGTGGGGGACACAGATACGCAGTATTTT.